This T cell receptor beta chain emerged from a study of T cell repertoires in cytomegalovirus infection. Looking at the study overall: It was recently identified HLA-C-restricted and well-studied HLA-B-restricted CMV epitopes that the study used. CMV infection plus the matching HLA type was flagged by public TCR beta signatures.

TCRdb recomputed calls from the reads with MiXCR, one row per CDR3 protein. The table records about 700,000 distinct CDR3 sequences, around 31% of them present only once. General observations from the study: Carriers of CMV plus the relevant HLA were identified by cumulative public TCR beta family frequency.

This clonotype was picked up a small number of times. As yet, its antigen is unknown. The sequence was collected from a human donor in good health (CMV status not recorded). Some clones in this sample may be carry-over from other donors' samples. Sequenced here: cultured PBMCs, sampled from culture after CMV antigen stimulation.

The CDR3: CASSLWDSEQYF. CDR3 in DNA: TGTGCCAGCAGTTTATGGGACAGTGAGCAGTACTTC. The chain recombines TRBV12-3 or TRBV12-4 with TRBJ2-7; 7 positions agree with TRBD1. The V and J ends lost 2 bases and 7 bases, in that order; junction bases with no gene match: 2. CDR3 size: 12 residues.